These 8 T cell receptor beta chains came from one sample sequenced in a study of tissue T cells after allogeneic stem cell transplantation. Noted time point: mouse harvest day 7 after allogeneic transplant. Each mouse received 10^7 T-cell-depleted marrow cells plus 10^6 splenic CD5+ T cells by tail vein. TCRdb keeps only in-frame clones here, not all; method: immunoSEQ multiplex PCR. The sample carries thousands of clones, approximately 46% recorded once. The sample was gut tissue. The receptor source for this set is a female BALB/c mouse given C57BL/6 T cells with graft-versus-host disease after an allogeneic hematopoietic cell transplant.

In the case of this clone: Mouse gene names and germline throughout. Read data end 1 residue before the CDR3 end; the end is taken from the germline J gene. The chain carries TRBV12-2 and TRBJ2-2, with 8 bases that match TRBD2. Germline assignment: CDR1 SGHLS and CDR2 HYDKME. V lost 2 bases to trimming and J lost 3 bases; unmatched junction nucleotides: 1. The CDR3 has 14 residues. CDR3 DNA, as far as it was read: TGTGCCAGCTCTCCGACTGGGGACACCGGGCAGCTCTAC. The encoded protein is CASSPTGDTGQLY. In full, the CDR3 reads CASSPTGDTGQLYF.

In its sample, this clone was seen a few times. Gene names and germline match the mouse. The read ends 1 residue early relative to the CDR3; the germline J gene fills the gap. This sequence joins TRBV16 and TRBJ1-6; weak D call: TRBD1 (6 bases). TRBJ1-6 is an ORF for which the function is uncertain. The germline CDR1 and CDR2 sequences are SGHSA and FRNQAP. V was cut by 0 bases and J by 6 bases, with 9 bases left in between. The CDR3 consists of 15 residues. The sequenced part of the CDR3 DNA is TGTGCAAGCAGCTTAGATGGGACATTTAATTCGCCCCTCTAC. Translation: CASSLDGTFNSPLY. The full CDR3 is CASSLDGTFNSPLYF.

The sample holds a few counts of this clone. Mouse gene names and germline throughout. The CDR3 loop is CASSQDAAGAYEQYF. CDR3 DNA, as far as it was read: TGTGCCAGCAGCCAAGATGCCGCAGGCGCCTATGAACAGTAC. V and J are TRBV2 and TRBJ2-7; no clear D gene. The read finishes 1 residue shy of the CDR3 end, and the germline J gene is used to complete it. Germline lookup yields CDR1 LGHNA and CDR2 YSYQKL. Trimming removed 0 bases from V and 2 bases from J, with 11 bases in between. The CDR3 contains 15 residues.

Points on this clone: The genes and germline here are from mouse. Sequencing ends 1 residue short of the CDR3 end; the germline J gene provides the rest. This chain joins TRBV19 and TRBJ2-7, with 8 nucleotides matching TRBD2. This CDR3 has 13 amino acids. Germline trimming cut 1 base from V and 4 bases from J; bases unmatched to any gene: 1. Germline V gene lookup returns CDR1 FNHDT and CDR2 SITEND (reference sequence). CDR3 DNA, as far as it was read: TGTGCCAGCAGTATATCTGGGGGGTATGAACAGTAC. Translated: CASSISGGYEQY. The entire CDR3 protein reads CASSISGGYEQYF.

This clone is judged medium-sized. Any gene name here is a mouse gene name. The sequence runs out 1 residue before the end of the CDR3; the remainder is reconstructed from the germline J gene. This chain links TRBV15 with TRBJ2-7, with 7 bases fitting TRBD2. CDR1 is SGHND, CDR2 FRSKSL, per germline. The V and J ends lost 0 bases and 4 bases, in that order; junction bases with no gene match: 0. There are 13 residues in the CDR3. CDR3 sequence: CASSLAGGYEQYF. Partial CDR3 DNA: TGTGCCAGCAGTTTAGCGGGGGGGTATGAACAGTAC.

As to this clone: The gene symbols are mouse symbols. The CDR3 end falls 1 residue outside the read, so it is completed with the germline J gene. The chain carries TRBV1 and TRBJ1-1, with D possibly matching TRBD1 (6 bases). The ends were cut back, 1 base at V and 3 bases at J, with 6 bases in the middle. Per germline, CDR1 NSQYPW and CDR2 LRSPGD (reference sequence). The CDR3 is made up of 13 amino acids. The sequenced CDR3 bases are TGCACCTGCAGTGCAGGGACAGACACAGAAGTCTTC. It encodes CTCSAGTDTEVF. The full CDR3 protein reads CTCSAGTDTEVFF.

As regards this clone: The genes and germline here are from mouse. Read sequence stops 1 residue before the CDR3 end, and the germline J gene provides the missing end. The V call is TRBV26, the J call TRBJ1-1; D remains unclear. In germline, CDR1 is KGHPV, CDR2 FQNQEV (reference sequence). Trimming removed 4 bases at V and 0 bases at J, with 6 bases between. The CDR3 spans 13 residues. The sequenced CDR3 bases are TGTGCCAGCAGTCAATGGGCAAACACAGAAGTCTTC. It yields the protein CASSQWANTEVF. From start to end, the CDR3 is CASSQWANTEVFF.

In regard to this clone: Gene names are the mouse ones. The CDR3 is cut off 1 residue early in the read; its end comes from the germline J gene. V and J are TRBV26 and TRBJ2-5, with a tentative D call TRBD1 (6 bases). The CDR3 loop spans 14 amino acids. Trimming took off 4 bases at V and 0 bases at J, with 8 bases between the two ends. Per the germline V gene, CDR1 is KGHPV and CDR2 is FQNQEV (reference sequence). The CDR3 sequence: CASSPDRNQDTQYF. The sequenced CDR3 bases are TGTGCCAGCAGTCCCGACAGGAACCAAGACACCCAGTAC.